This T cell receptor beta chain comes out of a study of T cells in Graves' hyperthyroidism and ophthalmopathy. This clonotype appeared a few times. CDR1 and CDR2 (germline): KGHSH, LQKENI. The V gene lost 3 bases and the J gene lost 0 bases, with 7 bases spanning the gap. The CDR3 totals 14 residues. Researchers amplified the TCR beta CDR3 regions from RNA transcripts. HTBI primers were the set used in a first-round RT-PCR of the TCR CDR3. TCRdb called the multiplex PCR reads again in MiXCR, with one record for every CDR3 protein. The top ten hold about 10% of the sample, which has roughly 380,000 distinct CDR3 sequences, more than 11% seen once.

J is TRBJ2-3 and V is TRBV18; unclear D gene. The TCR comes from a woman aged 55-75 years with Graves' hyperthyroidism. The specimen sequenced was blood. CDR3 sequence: CASSPRSSTDTQYF. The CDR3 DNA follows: TGTGCCAGCTCACCGCGGTCTAGCACAGATACGCAGTATTTT.